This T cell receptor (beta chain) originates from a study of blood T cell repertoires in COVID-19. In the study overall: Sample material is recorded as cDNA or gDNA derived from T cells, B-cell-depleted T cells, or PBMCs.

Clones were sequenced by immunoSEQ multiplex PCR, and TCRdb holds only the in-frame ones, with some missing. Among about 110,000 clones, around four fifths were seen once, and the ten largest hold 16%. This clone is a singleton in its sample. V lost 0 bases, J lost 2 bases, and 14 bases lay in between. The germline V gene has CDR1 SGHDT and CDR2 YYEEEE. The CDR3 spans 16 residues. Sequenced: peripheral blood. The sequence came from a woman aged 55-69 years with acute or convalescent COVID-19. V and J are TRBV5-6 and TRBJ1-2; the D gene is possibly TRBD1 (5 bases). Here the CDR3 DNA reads TGTGCCAGCAGCTTGGTTAGTCTGGGGCGGAACTATGGCTACACCTTC. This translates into CASSLVSLGRNYGYTF.